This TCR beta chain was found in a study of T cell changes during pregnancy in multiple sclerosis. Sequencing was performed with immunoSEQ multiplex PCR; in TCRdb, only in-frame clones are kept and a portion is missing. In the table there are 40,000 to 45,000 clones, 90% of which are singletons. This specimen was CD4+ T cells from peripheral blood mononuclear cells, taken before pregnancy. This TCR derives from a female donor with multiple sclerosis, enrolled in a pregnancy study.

For the CDR3, the DNA is TGTGCCAGCAGCTTACGCACAACCGGGACTAGTCCCGCCGGGGAGACCCAGTACTTC. This gives the protein CASSLRTTGTSPAGETQYF. The chain links TRBV11-2 to TRBJ2-5; 8 bases fit TRBD2. Germline CDR1 SGHAT, CDR2 FQNNGV. V shed 2 bases, J shed 5 bases, and the junction held 19 bases outside the gene matches. CDR3 size: 19 residues.